This section outlines one T cell receptor (beta chain) sequence together with its context. Its antigen is as yet unknown. This entry belongs to a study of long-term antiretroviral therapy in people with HIV. Study findings and constraints: The blood, collected between the mid-2000s and the late 2010s, was possibly taken under older ART regimens. For ART adherence, viral resistance and therapy changes, no data were available.

The authors ran the immunoSEQ assay, v3.0, at survey level. This table comes from immunoSEQ multiplex PCR, and its TCRdb copy is limited to in-frame clones, with some not included. The data hold 15,000 to 20,000 clones, with around 85% observed a single time. No donor had fewer than one pre-ART PBMC sample or fewer than two post-ART PBMC samples. The samples, holding about 1-11 million cryopreserved PBMC, were thawed before DNA extraction was carried out. Trimming pared 8 bases from V and 6 bases from J, leaving 29 bases between. The CDR3 spans 18 residues. Per germline, CDR1 LNHDA and CDR2 SQIVND (reference sequence).

This receptor was obtained from a man between 18 and 29 years old with HIV. J is TRBJ1-5 and V is TRBV19, with a weak D call TRBD1 (6 bases). The source was unsorted PBMCs, collected 0.9 years after starting antiretroviral therapy. CDR3 amino acids: CASPRAHTPGDRAQPQHF. In DNA, the CDR3 is TGTGCCAGTCCCCGGGCCCACACACCAGGGGATCGCGCTCAGCCCCAGCATTTT.